The clone carrying this T cell receptor (beta chain) was found once. In the authors' methods: Reference gene primer amplification yielded estimated nucleated cell counts. Assay: immunoSEQ multiplex PCR; the TCRdb copy retains only in-frame clones and omits some. That table furnishes V, J and clone size, whereas the DNA furnished D and trimming. Of about 170,000 clones listed, 65% to 85% were seen once; the top ten hold 3.6%. The data are from a study of blood T cell repertoires in COVID-19. Study-level information: The United States, Italy and Spain were the sources of the acute and convalescent COVID-19 samples. T cells, B-cell-depleted T cells, or PBMCs provided the cDNA or gDNA that served as material.

The V and J ends lost 2 bases and 3 bases, in that order; junction bases with no gene match: 8. The CDR3 has 17 amino acids. CDR1 is MDHEN, CDR2 SYDVKM, per germline. The source of this sequence is a woman between 45 and 60 years old in a cohort exposed to, infected with or recovered from COVID-19 (not recorded which). The chain is built from TRBV28 and TRBJ2-2; 8 bases are a match to TRBD2. The sequenced material came from PBMCs or T cells enriched from blood (not recorded which). The CDR3 DNA follows: TGTGCCAGCAGTTTAGTTTTGCGGGGGGTGGACACCGGGGAGCTGTTTTTT. Translating it yields CASSLVLRGVDTGELFF.